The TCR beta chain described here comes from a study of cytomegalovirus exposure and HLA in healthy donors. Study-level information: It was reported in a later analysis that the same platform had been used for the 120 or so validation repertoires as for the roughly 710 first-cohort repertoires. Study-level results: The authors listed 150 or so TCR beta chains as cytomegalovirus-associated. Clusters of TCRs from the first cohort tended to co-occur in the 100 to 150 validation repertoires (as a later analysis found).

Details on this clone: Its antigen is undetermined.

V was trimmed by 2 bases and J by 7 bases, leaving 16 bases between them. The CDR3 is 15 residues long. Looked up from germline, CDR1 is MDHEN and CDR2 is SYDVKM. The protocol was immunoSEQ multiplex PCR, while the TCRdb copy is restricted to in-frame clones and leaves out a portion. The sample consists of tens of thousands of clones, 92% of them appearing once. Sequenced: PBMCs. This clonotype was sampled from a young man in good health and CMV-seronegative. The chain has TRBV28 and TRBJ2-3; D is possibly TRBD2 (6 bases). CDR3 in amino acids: CASSLARAGTYTQYF. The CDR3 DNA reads TGTGCCAGCAGTTTAGCCAGAGCGGGTACATATACGCAGTATTTT.